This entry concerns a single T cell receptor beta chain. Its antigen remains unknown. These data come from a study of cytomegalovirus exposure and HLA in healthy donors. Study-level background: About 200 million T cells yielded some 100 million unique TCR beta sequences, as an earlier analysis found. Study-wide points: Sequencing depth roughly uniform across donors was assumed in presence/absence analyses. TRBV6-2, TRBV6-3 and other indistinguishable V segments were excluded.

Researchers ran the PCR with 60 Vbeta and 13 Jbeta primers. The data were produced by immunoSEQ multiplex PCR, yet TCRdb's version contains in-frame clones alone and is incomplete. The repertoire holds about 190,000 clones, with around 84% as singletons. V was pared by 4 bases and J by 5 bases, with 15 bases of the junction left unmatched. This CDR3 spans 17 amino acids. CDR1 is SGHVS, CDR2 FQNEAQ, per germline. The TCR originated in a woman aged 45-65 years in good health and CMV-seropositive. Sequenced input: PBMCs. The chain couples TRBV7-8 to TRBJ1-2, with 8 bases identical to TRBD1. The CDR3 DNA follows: TGTGCCAGCAGCTCAAACCCCTCTGGACAGGGACTTTATGGCTACACCTTC. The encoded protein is CASSSNPSGQGLYGYTF.